Shown below are 16 T cell receptor beta chains from a single sample sequenced in a study of PD-1 blockade in classical Hodgkin lymphoma. Time point described: cycle 4 day 1 (C4D1), after more than 5 weeks of nivolumab. Brentuximab vedotin exposure varied, and every patient relapsed after autologous stem cell transplantation. The data were produced by immunoSEQ multiplex PCR, yet TCRdb's version contains in-frame clones alone and is incomplete. The sample yields some 86,000 clones, about nine tenths seen once. This specimen was peripheral blood mononuclear cells (PBMCs), taken before the fourth cycle of nivolumab. The receptors come from a human donor with classical Hodgkin lymphoma.

The J gene is TRBJ1-1, the V gene TRBV13, with D perhaps matching TRBD1 (5 bases). The CDR3 loop spans 13 amino acids. Trimming cost V 4 bases and J 3 bases, with 9 bases left between them. Germline-derived CDR1 and CDR2 are PRHDT and FYEKMQ (reference sequence). The CDR3 DNA is TGTGCCAGCAGCTGGTCAGGGTACACTGAAGCTTTCTTT. Translation gives CASSWSGYTEAFF.

J is TRBJ1-5 and V is TRBV27; perhaps TRBD1 as D (6 bases). The CDR3 covers 15 residues. Germline V gene sequence: CDR1 MNHEY, CDR2 SMNVEV (reference sequence). V was trimmed by 0 bases and J by 7 bases, leaving 13 bases between them. CDR3 bases: TGTGCCAGCAGTTTATCCCCAGGGGATGGCCAGCCCCAGCATTTT. Protein product: CASSLSPGDGQPQHF.

The V and J genes are TRBV6-4 and TRBJ2-7, with TRBD1 as a possible D gene (6 bases). V was shortened by 6 bases and J by 2 bases, with 11 bases between the two germline ends. The germline gives CDR1 MRHNA, CDR2 SNTAGT. This CDR3 has 13 residues. CDR3 region: CASSFRGPYEQYF. CDR3 coding DNA: TGTGCCAGCAGCTTCAGGGGACCCTACGAGCAGTACTTC.

V is TRBV5-1 and J is TRBJ1-1; D remains unclear. Deletions cut 4 bases from V and 5 bases from J, with 15 bases between. Germline V gene lookup returns CDR1 SGHRS and CDR2 YFSETQ. CDR3 length: 14 residues. The chain's CDR3 is CASSLRPKGTEAFF. The CDR3 nucleotides read TGCGCCAGCAGCCTGCGACCCAAAGGGACTGAAGCTTTCTTT. Looking up the rest from reference TRBV5-1 and TRBJ1-1 gives the full variable domain: KAGVTQTPRYLIKTRGQQVTLSCSPISGHRSVSWYQQTPGQGLQFLFEYFSETQRNKGNFPGRFSGRQFSNSRSEMNVSTLELGDSALYLCASSLRPKGTEAFFGQGTRLTVV.

The chain recombines TRBV4-3 with TRBJ1-5; the match to TRBD1 covers 9 bases. Germline CDR1 reads LGHNA; CDR2 reads YSLEER. This CDR3 spans 15 amino acids. The trim removed 0 bases at V and 7 bases at J, leaving 4 bases unmatched. The CDR3 nucleotides read TGCGCCAGCAGCCAAGATGGGACAGGGAGGCAGCCCCAGCATTTT. It yields the protein CASSQDGTGRQPQHF.

This clone was seen just once. The J gene is TRBJ2-7, the V gene TRBV15, with TRBD1 matching over 11 bases. The germline V gene encodes CDR1 LNHNV and CDR2 YYDKDF (reference sequence). With 5 bases clipped from V and 6 bases from J, the junction kept 3 bases outside the gene matches. This CDR3 contains 13 residues. CDR3 sequence: CATSVGQGAEQYF. CDR3 bases: TGTGCCACCAGCGTAGGACAGGGGGCCGAGCAGTACTTC.

The V gene is TRBV30, the J gene TRBJ2-2; the D is unclear. The germline CDR1 and CDR2 sequences are GTSNPN and SVGIG (reference sequence). The CDR3 is 13 residues long. V dropped 0 bases and J dropped 7 bases, with 9 bases sitting between them. The CDR3 DNA is TGTGCCTGGAGTGTACGCGTCCTCGGGGAGCTGTTTTTT. This translates into CAWSVRVLGELFF.

The chain links TRBV5-1 to TRBJ1-1; TRBD1 is a possible D gene (5 bases). The ends were cut back, 4 bases at V and 5 bases at J, with 12 bases in the middle. The CDR3 sequence is 13 residues long. Germline assignment: CDR1 SGHRS and CDR2 YFSETQ. CDR3 residues: CASSRGTKTEAFF. In nucleotides, the CDR3 is TGCGCCAGCAGCAGGGGAACGAAGACTGAAGCTTTCTTT.

The chain is built from TRBV25-1 and TRBJ2-3; maybe TRBD1 (5 bases). The V end was cut by 10 bases, the J end by 3 bases, with 17 bases between. This CDR3 is built from 14 residues. Germline V gene data show CDR1 as MGHDK and CDR2 as SYGVNS. The CDR3 nucleotides are TGTGCCACCAGGGAAAGGCAGGGAACAGATACGCAGTATTTT. Translated: CATRERQGTDTQYF.

This chain uses TRBV4-2 with TRBJ2-1; tentatively, D is TRBD2 (6 bases). V was clipped by 0 bases and J by 10 bases, with 16 bases between them. This CDR3 has 15 residues. Per germline, CDR1 LGHNA and CDR2 YNFKEQ. The CDR3 DNA is TGTGCCAGCAGCCAAGAGGAGGGAAAGGTTGGGGAGCAGTTCTTC. Translating gives CASSQEEGKVGEQFF.

The chain links TRBV9 to TRBJ1-2; D is uncertain. V shed 5 bases and J shed 8 bases, with 13 bases lying between them. CDR1 is SGDLS and CDR2 is YYNGEE in the germline V gene. CDR3 length: 12 amino acids. The CDR3 bases are TGTGCCAGCAGGGAGATATTCAGAGGCTACACCTTC. Translation: CASREIFRGYTF.

This chain joins TRBV30 and TRBJ1-3; TRBD1 might be the D (6 bases). Looked up from germline, CDR1 is GTSNPN and CDR2 is SVGIG (reference sequence). Trimming shortened V by 4 bases and J by 11 bases, and 21 bases separated the two germline ends. The CDR3 sequence is 14 residues long. CDR3 amino acids: CAWIWGGRRSAIYF. The CDR3 DNA is TGTGCCTGGATCTGGGGGGGCCGCCGGTCGGCCATATATTTT.

V gene TRBV27 combines with J gene TRBJ2-5; either TRBD1 or TRBD2 may fit D (5 bases each). The CDR3 has 15 amino acids. V lost 0 bases and J 5 bases, leaving 13 bases between the germline ends. Germline CDR1 and CDR2: MNHEY and SMNVEV (reference sequence). The chain's CDR3 is CASSLSGPYGETQYF. The CDR3 DNA is TGTGCCAGCAGTTTATCGGGACCCTATGGGGAGACCCAGTACTTC.

The genes are TRBV27 and TRBJ1-4, with D possibly being TRBD1 (6 bases). From germline, CDR1 is MNHEY and CDR2 SMNVEV (reference sequence). The CDR3 has 16 amino acids. V was shortened by 2 bases and J by 7 bases, with 17 bases between the two germline ends. In DNA, the CDR3 is TGTGCCAGCAGTTTAAGGGGGTTTGGGTGGGTTGAAAAACTGTTTTTT. Protein sequence: CASSLRGFGWVEKLFF.

The V gene is TRBV7-9, the J gene TRBJ2-7, with TRBD2 matching 13 bases. The CDR3 loop spans 18 amino acids. J gave up 3 bases and V 5 bases, and 13 bases lay outside the gene matches. Germline V gene sequence: CDR1 SEHNR, CDR2 FQNEAQ (reference sequence). The CDR3 is CASSGTLTGTSGDYEQYF. In nucleotides, the CDR3 is TGTGCCAGCAGCGGCACCCTAACCGGGACTAGCGGGGACTACGAGCAGTACTTC.

In this sample, this clone turned up a few times. The V call is TRBV6-5, the J call TRBJ2-2; D ambiguous. Trimming shortened V by 0 bases and J by 4 bases, and 3 bases separated the two germline ends. The CDR3 is 13 residues long. The germline V gene encodes CDR1 MNHEY and CDR2 SVGAGI. The CDR3 region is CASSYSITGELFF. CDR3 bases: TGTGCCAGCAGTTACTCAATCACCGGGGAGCTGTTTTTT.